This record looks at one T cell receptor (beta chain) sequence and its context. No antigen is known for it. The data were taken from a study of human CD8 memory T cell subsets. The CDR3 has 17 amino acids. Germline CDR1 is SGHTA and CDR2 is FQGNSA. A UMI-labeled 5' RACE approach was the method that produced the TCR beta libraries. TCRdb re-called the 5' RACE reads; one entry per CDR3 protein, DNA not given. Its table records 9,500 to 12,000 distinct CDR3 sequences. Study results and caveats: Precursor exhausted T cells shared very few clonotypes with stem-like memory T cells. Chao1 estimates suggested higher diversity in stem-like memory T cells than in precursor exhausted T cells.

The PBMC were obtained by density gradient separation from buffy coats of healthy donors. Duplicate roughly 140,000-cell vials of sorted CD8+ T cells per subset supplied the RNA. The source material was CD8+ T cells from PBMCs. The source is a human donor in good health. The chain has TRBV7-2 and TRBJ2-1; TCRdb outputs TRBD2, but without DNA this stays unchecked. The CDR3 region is CASSLGRGGPFYNEQFF.